This entry lists 20 T cell receptor beta chains sequenced from one sample in a study of T cells in Graves' hyperthyroidism and ophthalmopathy (dated by TCRdb to about 2019). Libraries came from multiplex PCR. Sequenced using an Illumina HiSeq 2000. The TCR beta CDR3 regions were amplified from RNA transcripts. The TCR CDR3 was subjected to a first round of RT-PCR using the HTBI primer set and the Qiagen OneStep RT-PCR kit. Clones were called with MiXCR by TCRdb after fastp trimmed the public reads at Q25, and only in-frame beta chains were retained. Every entry covers one CDR3 protein and lists the most common genes and DNA from its rows. This sample lists hundreds of thousands of distinct CDR3 sequences; about 13% were detected once. The ten largest account for 9.2% of the sample. The material sequenced was blood. Every receptor here comes from a woman in her late teens or twenties with Graves' hyperthyroidism.

At least ten counts were recorded for this clonotype. The chain joins TRBV7-8 to TRBJ2-3, with 9 positions matching TRBD2. CDR1 and CDR2 from the germline V gene are SGHVS and FQNEAQ. The V segment lost 5 bases and the J segment 3 bases; nucleotides outside the gene matches: 9. The CDR3 runs 16 residues. This CDR3 is CASSPRGGAKTDTQYF. DNA for the CDR3: TGTGCCAGCAGCCCCCGCGGGGGGGCCAAGACAGATACGCAGTATTTT.

The V and J genes are TRBV6-5 and TRBJ2-7; perhaps TRBD1 as D (5 bases). Germline-derived CDR1 and CDR2 are MNHEY and SVGAGI. This CDR3 has 14 amino acids. V shed 7 bases and J shed 1 base, with 14 bases lying between them. The CDR3 DNA is TGTGCCAGCATTCTCTCGCAGGGTTCCTACGAGCAGTACTTC. It translates to CASILSQGSYEQYF.

This clonotype was recorded at least ten times. The V call is TRBV29-1, the J call TRBJ2-7, with D possibly called TRBD1 or TRBD2 (5 bases each). Germline V gene data show CDR1 as SQVTM and CDR2 as ANQGSEA. Trimming left V 5 bases short and J 3 bases short, with 14 bases between. CDR3 length: 13 residues. The CDR3 coding sequence is TGCAGCGTTAACTGGGGGAATAACTACGAGCAGTACTTC. Amino acid sequence: CSVNWGNNYEQYF.

Notes on this clonotype: This may come from a read error, since a much larger clone is one base off. This CDR3 is CAIREGSRETQYF. The CDR3 bases are TGTGCCATCAGGGAGGGCAGTCGAGAGACCCAGTACTTC. V usage is TRBV10-3 and J usage is TRBJ2-5; possible D gene TRBD2, 6 bases. This CDR3 is built from 13 residues. V was cut by 6 bases and J by 4 bases, with 12 bases left in between. Germline CDR1 reads ENHRY; CDR2 reads SYGVKD.

This clonotype was counted many times. The genes are TRBV12-3 or TRBV12-4 and TRBJ2-7, with D perhaps matching TRBD1 (5 bases). The CDR3 consists of 15 residues. V was pared by 1 base and J by 1 base, with 11 bases between. The CDR3: CASSLVSQASYEQYF. The DNA for the CDR3 is TGTGCCAGCAGTTTAGTCTCACAGGCGTCCTACGAGCAGTACTTC.

The chain links TRBV20-1 to TRBJ2-1, with 9 bases lining up with TRBD2. The CDR3 runs 18 residues. Germline lookup yields CDR1 DFQATT and CDR2 SNEGSKA (reference sequence). J lost 8 bases, V lost 0 bases, and 17 bases had no gene match. The CDR3: CSARDPMGSGGARHEQFF. The DNA for the CDR3 is TGCAGTGCTAGAGATCCCATGGGTAGCGGGGGCGCCAGGCATGAGCAGTTCTTC.

This clonotype showed up many times. The genes are TRBV5-1 and TRBJ1-1; 7 bases line up with TRBD1. Germline values: CDR1 SGHRS, CDR2 YFSETQ. The J segment lost 5 bases and the V segment lost 0 bases, leaving 7 bases of the junction unmatched. This CDR3 contains 15 residues. For the CDR3, the DNA is TGCGCCAGCAGCTTGGCTCAGGGGGGGGGGACTGAAGCTTTCTTT. Encoded protein: CASSLAQGGGTEAFF.

This sequence joins TRBV25-1 and TRBJ2-5; 7 bases match TRBD2. Germline-derived CDR1 and CDR2 are MGHDK and SYGVNS. The CDR3 extends over 13 amino acids. The V segment lost 8 bases and the J segment 1 base; nucleotides outside the gene matches: 4. The CDR3 DNA reads TGTGCCAGCGGGGGGGACTCCCAAGAGACCCAGTACTTC. Protein product: CASGGDSQETQYF.

This clonotype was counted ten times or more. This chain links TRBV7-2 with TRBJ2-2; maybe TRBD1 (6 bases). Trimming took 4 bases from V and 0 from J, leaving 18 bases between them. This CDR3 region has 18 residues. Germline CDR1 is SGHTA and CDR2 is FQGNSA. The CDR3 DNA sequence: TGTGCCAGCAGCTCGTTACCCAGGGGAAGGGCGAACACCGGGGAGCTGTTTTTT. Translation gives CASSSLPRGRANTGELFF.

The chain carries TRBV27 and TRBJ2-6; 9 nucleotides match TRBD1. The CDR3 extends over 16 amino acids. The germline gives CDR1 MNHEY, CDR2 SMNVEV (reference sequence). The ends lost 6 bases at V and 4 bases at J; junction bases unmatched: 7. CDR3 coding DNA: TGTGCCAGCAGATATACAGGGGGCGCCGGGGCCAACGTCCTGACTTTC. Translation: CASRYTGGAGANVLTF. The complete variable domain, with remaining parts taken from reference TRBV27 and TRBJ2-6, reads EAQVTQNPRYLITVTGKKLTVTCSQNMNHEYMSWYRQDPGLGLRQIYYSMNVEVTDKGDVPEGYKVSRKEKRNFPLILESPSPNQTSLYFCASRYTGGAGANVLTFGAGSRLTVL.

This clonotype was recorded at least ten times. The chain uses TRBV6-7 and TRBJ2-3; D gene unclear. TRBV6-7 is designated an ORF whose function remains uncertain. The V gene lost 0 bases and the J gene lost 5 bases, with 18 bases spanning the gap. The CDR3 runs 17 residues. CDR3 protein: CASSYSLDPKARDTQYF. CDR3 sequence (DNA): TGTGCCAGCAGTTACTCTCTGGACCCGAAGGCCCGAGATACGCAGTATTTT.

As to this clonotype: One junction end does not reproduce the germline sequence, and a read error may be involved. J is TRBJ1-1 and V is TRBV6-1; D remains unclear. This CDR3 is 14 amino acids long. The germline CDR1 and CDR2 sequences are MNHNS and SASEGT. The CDR3 sequence: CASRSSIRNTEAFF. CDR3 coding DNA: TGTGCAAGCAGATCTTCGATCCGGAACACTGAAGCTTTCTTT.

This clonotype was counted at least ten times. The chain is built from TRBV3-1 and TRBJ2-5; 7 bases match TRBD2. Looked up from germline, CDR1 is LGHDT and CDR2 is YNNKEL (reference sequence). The CDR3 has 14 residues. Unmatched junction bases numbered 7, after V lost 5 bases and J lost 4 bases. The CDR3 bases are TGTGCCAGCAGCGAACTAGCGTTGGGAGAGACCCAGTACTTC. Protein: CASSELALGETQYF.

The chain is built from TRBV11-2 and TRBJ1-6; D is possibly TRBD1 (5 bases). Trimming removed 0 bases at V and 7 bases at J, with 13 bases between. The germline gives CDR1 SGHAT, CDR2 FQNNGV. This CDR3 contains 16 residues. The CDR3 region has the DNA TGTGCCAGCAGCTTAGAGCCGGGACTACAGAATTCACCCCTCCACTTT. Protein product: CASSLEPGLQNSPLHF.

This clonotype has at least ten counts. CDR3 sequence: CASSIVPDSNQPQHF. DNA for the CDR3: TGTGCCAGTAGTATAGTGCCTGATAGCAATCAGCCCCAGCATTTT. This chain uses TRBV19 with TRBJ1-5; no definite D call. CDR1 is LNHDA and CDR2 is SQIVND in the germline V gene (reference sequence). Trimming took off 1 base at V and 0 bases at J, with 7 bases between the two ends. CDR3 length: 15 amino acids.

The chain joins TRBV9 to TRBJ2-5; weak D call: TRBD2 (6 bases). Germline-derived CDR1 and CDR2 are SGDLS and YYNGEE. Trimming stripped 3 bases from V and 5 bases from J, with 14 bases between. CDR3 length equals 14 residues. This CDR3 is CASSAGDARETQYF. The CDR3 nucleotides are TGTGCCAGCAGCGCGGGGGACGCGCGGGAGACCCAGTACTTC. The full variable domain, its missing parts supplied by reference TRBV9 and TRBJ2-5, is DSGVTQTPKHLITATGQRVTLRCSPRSGDLSVYWYQQSLDQGLQFLIQYYNGEERAKGNILERFSAQQFPDLHSELNLSSLELGDSALYFCASSAGDARETQYFGPGTRLLVL.

This clonotype occurred a few times. This chain links TRBV4-2 with TRBJ1-6, with 10 bases matching TRBD1. This CDR3 contains 19 residues. Germline CDR1 LGHNA, CDR2 YNFKEQ. V gave up 2 bases and J gave up 7 bases; unmatched junction bases: 14. CDR3 coding DNA: TGTGCCAGCAGCCAAACGCCTCCTACCGGGACAGGGGACAATTCACCCCTCCACTTT. Its protein product is CASSQTPPTGTGDNSPLHF.

This clonotype came up many times. The chain uses TRBV13 and TRBJ2-1, with 7 positions matching TRBD1. The V and J ends lost 9 bases and 6 bases, in that order; junction bases with no gene match: 17. The length of the CDR3 is 16 residues. Germline CDR1 PRHDT, CDR2 FYEKMQ (reference sequence). CDR3: CASRDSSMSQLNEQFF. The CDR3 DNA sequence: TGTGCCAGTCGGGACAGCTCAATGAGCCAGCTCAATGAGCAGTTCTTC.

The V call is TRBV18, the J call TRBJ2-3, with 9 bases fitting TRBD2. The CDR3 covers 16 residues. Germline CDR1 and CDR2: KGHSH and LQKENI. Germline trimming cut 2 bases from V and 7 bases from J; bases unmatched to any gene: 10. CDR3 in amino acids: CASSPGQGTSWNTQYF. DNA of the CDR3: TGTGCCAGCTCACCAGGGCAGGGGACTAGCTGGAATACGCAGTATTTT.

This clonotype has more than one count but fewer than ten. This chain links TRBV11-2 with TRBJ2-6; 11 nucleotides match TRBD1. CDR1 is SGHAT and CDR2 is FQNNGV in the germline V gene. The CDR3 spans 20 residues. Losses at the gene ends were 2 bases for V and 1 base for J; bases not matched to a gene: 10. CDR3 sequence reads: CASSLKGGQGGLSGANVLTF. The CDR3 region has the DNA TGTGCCAGCAGCTTAAAGGGGGGACAGGGGGGACTGTCTGGGGCCAACGTCCTGACTTTC.